Listed here are 18 T cell receptor beta chains from one sample, sequenced in a study of T cells in localized non-small cell lung cancer. Libraries were prepared by immunoSEQ multiplex PCR; TCRdb keeps only in-frame clonotypes and omits some of them. The sample records fewer than 9,000 clones, 87% being singletons. The sequencing used peripheral blood, collected before any cancer treatment. Receptors were obtained from a male donor aged 60 or older with stage III lung adenocarcinoma.

The rearrangement uses TRBV7-3 and TRBJ2-7; D tentatively reads TRBD1 or TRBD2 (5 bases each). The V and J ends lost 5 bases and 7 bases respectively, with 15 bases between them. The germline CDR1 and CDR2 sequences are SGHTA and FQGTGA. The CDR3 has 13 amino acids. Here the CDR3 DNA reads TGTGCCAGCAGCCCCGAGGGGATCTCTGAGCAGTACTTC. It yields the protein CASSPEGISEQYF.

V and J are TRBV28 and TRBJ2-5, with a weak D call TRBD1 (5 bases). CDR3 length: 16 amino acids. CDR1 and CDR2 (germline): MDHEN, SYDVKM. V lost 4 bases and J 4 bases, leaving 19 bases between the germline ends. The CDR3 DNA reads TGTGCCAGCAGTTCCACAGGTGGCATTGTTTTAGAGACCCAGTACTTC. It is translated as CASSSTGGIVLETQYF.

This chain uses TRBV11-3 with TRBJ2-1; possible D gene TRBD1, 6 bases. Germline CDR1 SGHNT, CDR2 YENEEA. The V end was cut by 7 bases, the J end by 7 bases, with 11 bases between. The length of the CDR3 is 12 residues. The CDR3, as DNA: TGTGCCAGCAAAAGGGGGTTGAATGAGCAGTTCTTC. Encoded protein: CASKRGLNEQFF.

V and J are TRBV18 and TRBJ1-5; no firm D call. Trimming took off 2 bases at V and 3 bases at J, with 11 bases between the two ends. The CDR3 is 15 residues long. The germline V gene encodes CDR1 KGHSH and CDR2 LQKENI. This chain's CDR3 is CASSPFGGINQPQHF. The CDR3 DNA reads as TGTGCCAGCTCACCATTCGGTGGTATCAATCAGCCCCAGCATTTT.

The genes are TRBV10-1 and TRBJ2-5; D possibly uses TRBD1 or TRBD2 (5 bases each). Germline V gene lookup returns CDR1 WNHNN and CDR2 SYGVQD (reference sequence). Trimming pared 0 bases from V and 6 bases from J, leaving 8 bases between. This CDR3 region has 13 residues. CDR3 DNA sequence: TGCGCCAGCAGTGAGTCGACGGGACAGACCCAGTACTTC. Amino acids: CASSESTGQTQYF.

The chain recombines TRBV13 with TRBJ1-5; no reliable D call. Trimming removed 0 bases from V and 4 bases from J, with 13 bases in between. Looked up from germline, CDR1 is PRHDT and CDR2 is FYEKMQ (reference sequence). This CDR3 is 16 amino acids long. The DNA for the CDR3 is TGTGCCAGCAGCTTAGGGAGCGGGCGAGAGAATCAGCCCCAGCATTTT. This translates into CASSLGSGRENQPQHF.

The chain carries TRBV7-3 and TRBJ2-3; no clear D gene. The CDR3 length is 13 residues. Trimming took off 10 bases at V and 5 bases at J, with 16 bases between the two ends. The V gene's germline CDR1 is SGHTA and CDR2 FQGTGA. The CDR3 DNA follows: TGTGCCATACTGGGGTCCCGCGGAGATACGCAGTATTTT. It translates to CAILGSRGDTQYF.

The chain recombines TRBV6-5 with TRBJ2-7, with a possible D match to TRBD2 (5 bases). V was trimmed by 6 bases and J by 4 bases, leaving 13 bases between them. Germline-derived CDR1 and CDR2 are MNHEY and SVGAGI. This CDR3 contains 13 residues. CDR3 loop: CASSPLGVYEQYF. In DNA, the CDR3 is TGTGCCAGCAGCCCCCTGGGAGTTTACGAGCAGTACTTC.

The CDR3 spells CATSRALAVNEQFF. The CDR3 DNA sequence: TGTGCCACCAGCAGAGCGTTAGCGGTCAATGAGCAGTTCTTC. The gene calls are TRBV15 and TRBJ2-1, with TRBD2 as a possible D gene (6 bases). In germline, CDR1 is LNHNV, CDR2 YYDKDF (reference sequence). The germline V and J ends were trimmed by 1 base and 6 bases, with 10 bases remaining between them. This CDR3 comprises 14 residues. Supplemented by reference TRBV15 and TRBJ2-1, the full variable domain reads DAMVIQNPRYQVTQFGKPVTLSCSQTLNHNVMYWYQQKSSQAPKLLFHYYDKDFNNEADTPDNFQSRRPNTSFCFLDIRSPGLGDTAMYLCATSRALAVNEQFFGPGTRLTVL.

The V call is TRBV29-1, the J call TRBJ1-2; D is perhaps TRBD1 (5 bases). V lost 0 bases, J lost 2 bases, and 10 bases lay in between. CDR1 SQVTM and CDR2 ANQGSEA come from the germline V gene. There are 14 residues in the CDR3. CDR3 DNA: TGCAGCGTTGAAGATCGGGGCTTAAACTATGGCTACACCTTC. This translates into CSVEDRGLNYGYTF. Looking up the rest from reference TRBV29-1 and TRBJ1-2 gives the full variable domain: SAVISQKPSRDICQRGTSLTIQCQVDSQVTMMFWYRQQPGQSLTLIATANQGSEATYESGFVIDKFPISRPNLTFSTLTVSNMSPEDSSIYLCSVEDRGLNYGYTFGSGTRLTVV.

V is TRBV7-9 and J is TRBJ1-2; unclear D gene. Trimming pared 1 base from V and 4 bases from J, leaving 7 bases between. The length of the CDR3 is 13 residues. From germline, CDR1 is SEHNR and CDR2 FQNEAQ (reference sequence). CDR3 sequence reads: CASSLDSLYGYTF. CDR3 bases: TGTGCCAGCAGCTTAGACAGCCTCTATGGCTACACCTTC.

The chain couples TRBV5-6 to TRBJ2-2; 9 bases are shared with TRBD1. The length of the CDR3 is 15 residues. Germline CDR1 SGHDT, CDR2 YYEEEE. Trimming took 3 bases from V and 5 from J; bases not matched to a gene: 5. For the CDR3, the DNA is TGTGCCAGCAGCTACACAGGGGGCGCAACCGGGGAGCTGTTTTTT. Translation: CASSYTGGATGELFF.

The chain has TRBV5-8 and TRBJ1-3; the match to TRBD1 covers 8 bases. The length of the CDR3 is 15 residues. The germline V gene has CDR1 SGHTS and CDR2 YDEGEE. V shed 1 base and J 4 bases; nucleotides not matched to a gene: 4. The CDR3, as DNA: TGTGCCAGCAGCTTGAGGGGACAGGCCGGAAACACCATATATTTT. The encoded protein is CASSLRGQAGNTIYF.

The chain employs TRBV5-6 and TRBJ2-5; D may match TRBD1 or TRBD2 (7 bases each). The CDR3 totals 15 residues. CDR1 SGHDT and CDR2 YYEEEE come from the germline V gene. The V end was cut by 7 bases, the J end by 4 bases, with 20 bases between. In DNA form, the CDR3 reads TGTGCCAGCGGACGCCTGACAGGGAGGGGAGAGACCCAGTACTTC. It is translated as CASGRLTGRGETQYF.

The chain has TRBV7-9 and TRBJ2-3; D is undetermined. The CDR3 runs to 16 residues. The germline gives CDR1 SEHNR, CDR2 FQNEAQ (reference sequence). Trimming cost V 5 bases and J 4 bases, with 19 bases left between them. DNA of the CDR3: TGTGCCAGCAGCCCCCCGGCACGAACCCCGGCAGATACGCAGTATTTT. Its translation: CASSPPARTPADTQYF.

This clone was seen just once. The CDR3 DNA follows: TGTGCCAGCAGTCCGACTAGCGGAAACACCGGGGAGCTGTTTTTT. Encoded protein: CASSPTSGNTGELFF. V usage is TRBV6-1 and J usage is TRBJ2-2, with 9 bases that match TRBD2. The CDR3 runs 15 residues. Unmatched junction bases numbered 3, after V lost 5 bases and J lost 2 bases. In germline, CDR1 is MNHNS, CDR2 SASEGT.

The V and J genes are TRBV6-6 and TRBJ2-2, with 8 bases lining up with TRBD2. V trimming: 7 bases; J trimming: 7 bases; junction bases outside the gene matches: 11. The CDR3 spans 15 residues. Germline loops: CDR1 MNHNY, CDR2 SVGAGI (reference sequence). The CDR3 DNA reads as TGTGCCAGCAAGAGCGGGGGCCCCAGGGGCGGGGAGCTGTTTTTT. Amino acids: CASKSGGPRGGELFF.

J is TRBJ1-2 and V is TRBV19, with unresolved D. The germline gives CDR1 LNHDA, CDR2 SQIVND (reference sequence). The ends were cut back, 7 bases at V and 3 bases at J, with 15 bases in the middle. This CDR3 comprises 14 residues. CDR3 in amino acids: CASTSRQSHYGYTF. The DNA of the CDR3 is TGTGCCAGTACCTCCCGGCAGAGCCACTATGGCTACACCTTC.